These T cell receptor beta chains were read from a single sample in a study of blood T cell repertoires in COVID-19. The table came from immunoSEQ multiplex PCR; TCRdb's copy has only in-frame clones and leaves some out. The sample has around 200,000 clones; approximately 89% are singletons. Sequencing used PBMCs or T cells enriched from blood (not recorded which). The receptor set was obtained from a woman aged 18 to 35 who had recovered from COVID-19. CDR3s include the opening cysteine and the closing phenylalanine or tryptophan. The D gene is left open where the match is weak. Where a row states a size, it is once, few, many or the class of an expanded clone; other rows omit it.

J gene: TRBJ2-7; V gene: TRBV11-2; D gene: NA; clone size: NA; CDR3 length: 13; CDR3 protein: CASSLRSSYEQYF; CDR3 DNA: TGTGCCAGCAGCTTGCGGAGCTCCTACGAGCAGTACTTC
J gene: TRBJ1-6; V gene: TRBV7-3; D gene: NA; clone size: NA; CDR3 length: 14; CDR3 protein: CASSLTGGSSPLHF; CDR3 DNA: TGTGCCAGCAGCTTAACAGGGGGTAGTTCACCCCTCCACTTT
J gene: TRBJ2-7; V gene: TRBV6-6; D gene: NA; clone size: NA; CDR3 length: 12; CDR3 protein: CASSYKGDEQYF; CDR3 DNA: TGTGCCAGCAGTTACAAAGGGGATGAGCAGTACTTC
J gene: TRBJ1-2; V gene: TRBV27; D gene: NA; clone size: NA; CDR3 length: 15; CDR3 protein: CASSLSGGTLNGYTF; CDR3 DNA: TGTGCCAGCAGTCTTTCGGGGGGAACTCTTAATGGCTACACCTTC
J gene: TRBJ2-5; V gene: TRBV27; D gene: NA; clone size: NA; CDR3 length: 14; CDR3 protein: CASREAPNGETQYF; CDR3 DNA: TGTGCCAGCAGAGAGGCCCCTAACGGGGAGACCCAGTACTTC
J gene: TRBJ2-6; V gene: TRBV19; D gene: NA; clone size: NA; CDR3 length: 15; CDR3 protein: CAVSGTGAGANVLTF; CDR3 DNA: TGTGCCGTTTCGGGCACAGGCGCTGGGGCCAACGTCCTGACTTTC
J gene: TRBJ1-6; V gene: TRBV7-2; D gene: NA; clone size: NA; CDR3 length: 14; CDR3 protein: CASSARVVNSPLHF; CDR3 DNA: TGTGCCAGCAGTGCCAGGGTAGTCAATTCACCCCTCCACTTT
J gene: TRBJ1-2; V gene: TRBV10-3; D gene: NA; clone size: NA; CDR3 length: 12; CDR3 protein: CAIADNGDGYTF; CDR3 DNA: TGTGCCATCGCGGACAATGGAGATGGCTACACCTTC
J gene: TRBJ2-1; V gene: TRBV28; D gene: NA; clone size: few; CDR3 length: 15; CDR3 protein: CASSEIDRIYNEQFF; CDR3 DNA: TGTGCCAGCAGTGAAATTGACAGAATCTACAATGAGCAGTTCTTC
J gene: TRBJ2-7; V gene: TRBV27; D gene: TRBD1; clone size: NA; CDR3 length: 13; CDR3 protein: CASSPTDRYEQYF; CDR3 DNA: TGTGCCAGCAGTCCGACGGACAGGTACGAGCAGTACTTC
J gene: TRBJ2-7; V gene: TRBV27; D gene: NA; clone size: once; CDR3 length: 13; CDR3 protein: CASSLTGAYEQYF; CDR3 DNA: TGTGCCAGCAGTTTAACCGGAGCCTACGAGCAGTACTTC
J gene: TRBJ2-2; V gene: TRBV7-9; D gene: TRBD2; clone size: NA; CDR3 length: 17; CDR3 protein: CASSLSRTSENTGELFF; CDR3 DNA: TGTGCCAGCAGCTTATCCCGGACTAGCGAGAACACCGGGGAGCTGTTTTTT
J gene: TRBJ2-7; V gene: TRBV27; D gene: NA; clone size: NA; CDR3 length: 13; CDR3 protein: CASSTVAAYEQYF; CDR3 DNA: TGTGCCAGCAGTACCGTAGCGGCCTACGAGCAGTACTTC
J gene: TRBJ1-2; V gene: TRBV30; D gene: NA; clone size: NA; CDR3 length: 12; CDR3 protein: CAWSVRVSGYTF; CDR3 DNA: TGTGCCTGGAGTGTACGGGTGTCTGGCTACACCTTC
J gene: TRBJ2-3; V gene: TRBV9; D gene: NA; clone size: NA; CDR3 length: 17; CDR3 protein: CASSAITGLTKTDTQYF; CDR3 DNA: TGTGCCAGCAGCGCTATAACGGGACTCACAAAAACAGATACGCAGTATTTT
J gene: TRBJ1-6; V gene: TRBV5-1; D gene: NA; clone size: NA; CDR3 length: 12; CDR3 protein: CASSQNNSPLHF; CDR3 DNA: TGCGCCAGCAGCCAAAATAATTCACCCCTCCACTTT
J gene: TRBJ1-5; V gene: TRBV28; D gene: NA; clone size: NA; CDR3 length: 15; CDR3 protein: CASSLLVGSNQPQHF; CDR3 DNA: TGTGCCAGCAGTTTATTAGTTGGTAGCAATCAGCCCCAGCATTTT
J gene: TRBJ2-2; V gene: TRBV11-1; D gene: NA; clone size: NA; CDR3 length: 14; CDR3 protein: CASSQDTGTGELFF; CDR3 DNA: TGTGCCAGCAGCCAGGATACAGGGACCGGGGAGCTGTTTTTT
J gene: TRBJ2-7; V gene: TRBV9; D gene: TRBD1; clone size: NA; CDR3 length: 16; CDR3 protein: CASSVEGGGQGYEQYF; CDR3 DNA: TGTGCCAGCAGCGTCGAGGGTGGGGGACAGGGCTACGAGCAGTACTTC
J gene: TRBJ1-2; V gene: TRBV5-6; D gene: TRBD1; clone size: NA; CDR3 length: 14; CDR3 protein: CASHPGTGNYGYTF; CDR3 DNA: TGTGCCAGCCACCCGGGGACAGGGAACTATGGCTACACCTTC
J gene: TRBJ2-1; V gene: TRBV30; D gene: TRBD1; clone size: NA; CDR3 length: 15; CDR3 protein: CAWSLIGTASIEQFF; CDR3 DNA: TGTGCCTGGAGTTTGATCGGGACAGCCTCGATTGAGCAGTTCTTC
J gene: TRBJ1-2; V gene: TRBV6-2/TRBV6-3; D gene: TRBD1; clone size: NA; CDR3 length: 14; CDR3 protein: CASSEDRLSYGYTF; CDR3 DNA: TGTGCCAGCAGTGAGGACAGGCTAAGCTATGGCTACACCTTC
J gene: TRBJ2-2; V gene: TRBV19; D gene: TRBD1; clone size: NA; CDR3 length: 16; CDR3 protein: CATTIRDRGITGELFF; CDR3 DNA: TGTGCCACCACAATACGTGACAGGGGGATCACCGGGGAGCTGTTTTTT
J gene: TRBJ1-2; V gene: TRBV19; D gene: TRBD1; clone size: NA; CDR3 length: 15; CDR3 protein: CASTPGTGGIYGYTF; CDR3 DNA: TGTGCCAGTACCCCCGGGACAGGGGGGATCTATGGCTACACCTTC
J gene: TRBJ1-3; V gene: TRBV7-9; D gene: TRBD1; clone size: NA; CDR3 length: 14; CDR3 protein: CASSLEQGRDTIYF; CDR3 DNA: TGTGCCAGCAGCTTAGAACAGGGGCGGGACACCATATATTTT
J gene: TRBJ2-2; V gene: TRBV27; D gene: NA; clone size: NA; CDR3 length: 15; CDR3 protein: CASSLVTENTGELFF; CDR3 DNA: TGTGCCAGCAGTTTGGTGACTGAGAACACCGGGGAGCTGTTTTTT
J gene: TRBJ2-7; V gene: TRBV19; D gene: TRBD2; clone size: NA; CDR3 length: 14; CDR3 protein: CATSSGRSAYEQYF; CDR3 DNA: TGTGCCACCTCTAGCGGGAGGTCGGCCTACGAGCAGTACTTC
J gene: TRBJ2-7; V gene: TRBV19; D gene: TRBD2; clone size: few; CDR3 length: 11; CDR3 protein: CASRAGYEQYF; CDR3 DNA: TGTGCCAGTCGAGCGGGGTACGAGCAGTACTTC
J gene: TRBJ1-3; V gene: TRBV5-4; D gene: NA; clone size: NA; CDR3 length: 14; CDR3 protein: CASSLPGRGNTIYF; CDR3 DNA: TGTGCCAGCAGCTTACCCGGGAGGGGAAACACCATATATTTT
J gene: TRBJ1-1; V gene: TRBV19; D gene: TRBD1; clone size: NA; CDR3 length: 13; CDR3 protein: CASSIIRGTEAFF; CDR3 DNA: TGTGCCAGTAGTATTATCAGGGGGACTGAAGCTTTCTTT
J gene: TRBJ2-1; V gene: TRBV25-1; D gene: TRBD2; clone size: NA; CDR3 length: 17; CDR3 protein: CASSDSRLAEKYNEQFF; CDR3 DNA: TGTGCCAGCAGTGATTCTAGACTAGCGGAAAAATACAATGAGCAGTTCTTC
J gene: TRBJ2-3; V gene: TRBV20-1; D gene: TRBD2; clone size: NA; CDR3 length: 18; CDR3 protein: CSASYPTSGYTQGDTQYF; CDR3 DNA: TGCAGTGCTAGTTATCCGACTAGCGGGTACACACAGGGAGATACGCAGTATTTT
J gene: TRBJ2-4; V gene: TRBV7-9; D gene: NA; clone size: NA; CDR3 length: 16; CDR3 protein: CASSLGSSLAKNIQYF; CDR3 DNA: TGTGCCAGCAGCTTAGGGAGCAGTCTAGCCAAAAACATTCAGTACTTC
J gene: TRBJ1-6; V gene: TRBV28; D gene: NA; clone size: once; CDR3 length: 13; CDR3 protein: CASSLRENSPLHF; CDR3 DNA: TGTGCCAGCAGTTTGCGCGAAAATTCACCCCTCCACTTT
J gene: TRBJ2-2; V gene: TRBV5-1; D gene: TRBD2; clone size: NA; CDR3 length: 14; CDR3 protein: CASSDAGETGELFF; CDR3 DNA: TGCGCCAGCAGCGATGCGGGAGAGACCGGGGAGCTGTTTTTT
J gene: TRBJ1-1; V gene: TRBV7-2; D gene: TRBD1; clone size: NA; CDR3 length: 14; CDR3 protein: CASSRYSGTGGAFF; CDR3 DNA: TGTGCCAGCAGCAGGTACTCCGGGACAGGGGGAGCTTTCTTT
J gene: TRBJ2-7; V gene: TRBV11-2; D gene: NA; clone size: NA; CDR3 length: 14; CDR3 protein: CASSSMQGRNEQYF; CDR3 DNA: TGTGCCAGCAGCTCGATGCAGGGGCGAAACGAGCAGTACTTC
J gene: TRBJ1-4; V gene: TRBV18; D gene: NA; clone size: NA; CDR3 length: 13; CDR3 protein: CASSPSRNEKLFF; CDR3 DNA: TGTGCCAGCTCACCTAGCCGCAATGAAAAACTGTTTTTT
J gene: TRBJ2-3; V gene: TRBV10-1; D gene: NA; clone size: NA; CDR3 length: 14; CDR3 protein: CASSESTLTDTQYF; CDR3 DNA: TGCGCCAGCAGTGAGTCGACTCTTACAGATACGCAGTATTTT
J gene: TRBJ2-7; V gene: TRBV25-1; D gene: NA; clone size: NA; CDR3 length: 14; CDR3 protein: CASSETGSIYEQYF; CDR3 DNA: TGTGCCAGCAGTGAGACAGGATCCATCTACGAGCAGTACTTC
J gene: TRBJ2-2; V gene: TRBV5-1; D gene: NA; clone size: NA; CDR3 length: 15; CDR3 protein: CASSGGTVDTGELFF; CDR3 DNA: TGCGCCAGCAGCGGGGGGACAGTAGACACCGGGGAGCTGTTTTTT